These T cell receptor beta chains were read from a single sample in a study of Graves' ophthalmopathy and Graves' hyperthyroidism. Each CDR3 protein is one row after TCRdb ran MiXCR on the multiplex PCR reads. The sample has a few hundred thousand distinct CDR3 sequences, roughly 40% seen once. The source material was peripheral blood or thyroid tissue (not recorded which). The receptors stem from an adult man with Graves' hyperthyroidism. Both conserved end residues are part of each CDR3. Each record gives: V gene, clone size, D gene, CDR3 length, J gene, CDR3 protein, CDR3 DNA. The D gene is left open where the match is weak. Only some rows state a clone size, as once, few, many or a class for expanded clones.

>TRBV7-9|NA|TRBD1|15|TRBJ1-4
CASSLMGQLNEKLFF
TGTGCCAGCAGCTTAATGGGACAGCTTAATGAAAAACTGTTTTTT
>TRBV2|few|TRBD1|14|TRBJ1-5
CASNGGTGLRAQHF
TGTGCCAGCAATGGCGGGACAGGGTTGAGGGCCCAGCATTTT
>TRBV7-3|many|NA|13|TRBJ2-2
CASGGTVSGELFF
TGTGCCAGCGGAGGGACTGTCTCCGGGGAGCTGTTTTTT
>TRBV10-2|few|TRBD1|14|TRBJ1-1
CASRKTGGGTEAFF
TGCGCCAGCAGGAAAACAGGGGGCGGCACTGAAGCTTTCTTT
>TRBV7-3|NA|NA|14|TRBJ2-2
CASSPGDHTGELFF
TGTGCCAGCAGCCCAGGGGACCACACCGGGGAGCTGTTTTTT
>TRBV7-9|many|NA|13|TRBJ1-2
CASSRGATRGYTF
TGTGCCAGCAGCCGAGGGGCTACGCGCGGCTACACCTTC
>TRBV20-1|NA|NA|11|TRBJ2-5
CSARGYTQQNF
TGCAGTGCTAGAGGGTATACCCAACAGAACTTC
>TRBV12-3/TRBV12-4|NA|NA|10|TRBJ1-1
CASREGGTFF
TGTGCCAGCAGGGAGGGAGGGACTTTCTTT
>TRBV7-9|NA|TRBD2|15|TRBJ2-3
CASSSGLAGNDTQYF
TGTGCCAGCAGCTCGGGACTAGCGGGGAATGATACGCAGTATTTT
>TRBV10-3|many|NA|16|TRBJ2-7
CAISELLTGGDGEQYF
TGTGCCATCAGTGAATTGCTGACTGGTGGGGACGGCGAGCAGTACTTC